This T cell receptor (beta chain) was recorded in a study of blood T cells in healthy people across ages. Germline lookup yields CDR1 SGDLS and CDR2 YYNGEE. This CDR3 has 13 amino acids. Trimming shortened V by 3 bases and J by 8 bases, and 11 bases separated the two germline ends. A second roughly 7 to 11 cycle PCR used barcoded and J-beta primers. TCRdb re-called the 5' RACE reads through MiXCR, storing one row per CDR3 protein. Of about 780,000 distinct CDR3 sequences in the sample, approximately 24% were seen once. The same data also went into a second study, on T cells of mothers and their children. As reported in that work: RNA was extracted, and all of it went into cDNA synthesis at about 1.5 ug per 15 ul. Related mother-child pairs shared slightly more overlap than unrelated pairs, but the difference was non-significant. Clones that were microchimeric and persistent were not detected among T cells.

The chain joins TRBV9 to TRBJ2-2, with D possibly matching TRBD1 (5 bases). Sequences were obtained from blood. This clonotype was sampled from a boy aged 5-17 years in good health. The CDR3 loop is CASSDQGRGELFF. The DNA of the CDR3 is TGTGCCAGCAGCGACCAGGGAAGAGGGGAGCTGTTTTTT.